These 5 T cell receptor beta chains were all obtained from the same sample, sequenced in a study of metastatic and nonmetastatic thyroid tumors. Every patient underwent thyroid surgery untreated. TCRdb re-analyzed the PCR reads through MiXCR. The table shows tens of thousands of clones, with about 25% occurring only once. The specimen sequenced was blood. The receptors were sampled from a male donor with papillary thyroid cancer or a benign thyroid nodule (not recorded which). Some clones in this sample may be carry-over from other donors' samples.

This clone was counted a few times. The rearrangement uses TRBV27 and TRBJ1-1; TRBD1 matches 7 bases. The junction had 2 bases not matched to a gene; V was cut back by 3 bases and J by 4 bases. This CDR3 contains 13 residues. Germline V gene data show CDR1 as MNHEY and CDR2 as SMNVEV (reference sequence). CDR3 sequence reads: CASSFQGGTEAFF. The CDR3, as DNA: TGTGCCAGCAGTTTTCAGGGGGGCACTGAAGCTTTCTTT.

This clone has a count of ten or more. This chain uses TRBV28 with TRBJ2-2, with a weak D call TRBD1 (5 bases). The CDR3 is made up of 13 amino acids. Germline values: CDR1 MDHEN, CDR2 SYDVKM. Trimming removed 6 bases from V and 5 bases from J, with 10 bases in between. The CDR3 reads CASRWGQTGELFF. DNA for the CDR3: TGTGCCAGCAGATGGGGCCAGACCGGGGAGCTGTTTTTT.

This clone was detected ten times or more. The genes are TRBV3-1 and TRBJ1-5; unclear D gene. The CDR3 covers 12 residues. CDR1 is LGHDT, CDR2 YNNKEL, per germline (reference sequence). Trimming removed 1 base at V and 11 bases at J, with 9 bases between. In DNA, the CDR3 is TGTGCCAGCAGCCAAGGGGGTAGGTCCCAGCATTTT. Translated, it gives CASSQGGRSQHF.

For this clone: One end of the junction varies from germline; a read error may be responsible. The chain has TRBV19 and TRBJ2-7; tentatively, D is TRBD2 (7 bases). CDR1 and CDR2 from the germline V gene are LNHDA and SQIVND (reference sequence). This CDR3 spans 13 amino acids. In DNA form, the CDR3 reads TGTGCCAGTAGTCCCGGGGGGCTGTACGATCAGTACTTC. Residues: CASSPGGLYDQYF. The full variable domain, its missing parts supplied by reference TRBV19 and TRBJ2-7, is DGGITQSPKYLFRKEGQNVTLSCEQNLNHDAMYWYRQDPGQGLRLIYYSQIVNDFQKGDIAEGYSVSREKKESFPLTVTSAQKNPTAFYLCASSPGGLYDQYFGPGTRLTVT.

This clone was seen ten or more times. This sequence joins TRBV6-1 and TRBJ2-1; D might be TRBD2 (5 bases). Germline CDR1 is MNHNS and CDR2 is SASEGT. The CDR3 covers 14 residues. The V end was cut by 5 bases, the J end by 9 bases, with 17 bases between. The DNA of the CDR3 is TGTGCCAGCAGTCCCCAACTAGGAGGCACTGAGCAGTTCTTC. Its protein product is CASSPQLGGTEQFF.